This TCR beta chain was recorded in a study of regulatory T cells in long-lasting Graves disease. Study outcomes and limitations: Preferential use of TRBV28, TRBJ1-2 and TRBJ2-5 was seen in persistent disease. More public clonotypes were shared by persistent patients (about 2,700) than by new patients (roughly 910).

Time point in this sample: persistent/refractory GD, antithyroid drugs over 5 years with positive TRAb. The TCR library was made from RNA extracted from PBMCs. In this cohort, patients came from an endocrinology department located in Xi'an, China. CDR3-region Arm-PCR and iRepertoire HTBI primers produced the TCR beta libraries. TCRdb re-analysed the multiplex PCR reads in MiXCR, keeping a single row per CDR3 protein. In the table there are approximately 350,000 distinct CDR3 sequences, roughly 25% of which are singletons. Comment on this clonotype: Its specificity is not known.

CDR1 and CDR2 from the germline V gene are MGHRA and YSYEKL. V was pared by 4 bases and J by 8 bases, with 7 bases of the junction left unmatched. This CDR3 has 13 amino acids. The source was peripheral blood mononuclear cells (PBMCs), collected when the disease was refractory, from a patient treated with antithyroid drugs. V and J are TRBV4-1 and TRBJ1-2; TRBD1 agrees at 7 bases. The receptor was derived from a woman in her forties with Graves disease. The CDR3 is CASSLTGEGGYTF. CDR3 bases: TGCGCCAGCAGCCTTACAGGGGAAGGCGGCTACACCTTC.